Here is one T cell receptor (beta chain) with its context. This specimen belongs to a study of T cell responses to AZD1222 COVID-19 vaccine. The germline CDR1 and CDR2 sequences are MDHEN and SYDVKM. The CDR3 runs to 11 residues. Trimming pared 10 bases from V and 6 bases from J, leaving 9 bases between. Method: immunoSEQ multiplex PCR; TCRdb's copy keeps in-frame clones and lacks some. The sample yields roughly 190,000 clones, 80% to 95% seen once. The sequence derives from an adult who received the AZD1222 COVID-19 vaccine. This rearrangement joins TRBV28 to TRBJ1-4; tentatively, D is TRBD1 (5 bases). The specimen comprised peripheral blood, sampled 28 days after the second AZD1222 dose. In DNA form, the CDR3 reads TGTGCCATCCAAGGGGATGAAAAACTGTTTTTT. This translates into CAIQGDEKLFF.